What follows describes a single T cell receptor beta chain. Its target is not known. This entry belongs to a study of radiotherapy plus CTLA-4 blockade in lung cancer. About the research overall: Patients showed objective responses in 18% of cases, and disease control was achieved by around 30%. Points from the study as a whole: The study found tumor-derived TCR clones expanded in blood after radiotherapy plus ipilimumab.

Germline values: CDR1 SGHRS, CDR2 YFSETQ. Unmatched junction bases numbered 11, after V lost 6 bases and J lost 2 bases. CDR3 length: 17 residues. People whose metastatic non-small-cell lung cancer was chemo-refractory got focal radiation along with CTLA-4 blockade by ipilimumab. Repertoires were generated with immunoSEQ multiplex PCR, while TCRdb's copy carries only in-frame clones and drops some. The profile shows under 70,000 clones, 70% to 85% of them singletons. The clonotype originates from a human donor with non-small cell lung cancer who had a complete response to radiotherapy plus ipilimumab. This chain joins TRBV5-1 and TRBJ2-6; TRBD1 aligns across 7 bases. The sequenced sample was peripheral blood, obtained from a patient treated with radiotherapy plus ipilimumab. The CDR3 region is CASKDREGFTGANVLTF. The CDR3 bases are TGCGCCAGCAAAGACAGGGAAGGTTTTACTGGGGCCAACGTCCTGACTTTC.